A single sample gave rise to the 26 T cell receptor beta chains below, sequenced in a study of cytotoxic CD8 clonotypes in ibrutinib-treated CLL. Sequencing was performed with immunoSEQ multiplex PCR; in TCRdb, only in-frame clones are kept and a portion is missing. Among approximately 210,000 clones, around 70% were seen once, and the ten largest hold roughly 13%. Sequenced material: PBMCs, taken after 24 months of ibrutinib treatment. The receptors were gathered from a human donor with chronic lymphocytic leukemia.

The CDR3 here is CASSLERETYEQYF. CDR3 sequence (DNA): TGTGCCAGCAGCTTGGAGAGGGAAACCTACGAGCAGTACTTC. The rearrangement links TRBV13 to TRBJ2-7; weak D call: TRBD2 (5 bases). V lost 3 bases, J lost 2 bases, and 11 bases lay in between. CDR3 length equals 14 residues. Germline V gene sequence: CDR1 PRHDT, CDR2 FYEKMQ (reference sequence).

The V gene is TRBV14, the J gene TRBJ2-7; D possibly corresponds to TRBD1 (5 bases). V shed 2 bases and J shed 3 bases, with 14 bases lying between them. CDR3 length: 15 residues. CDR1 and CDR2 (germline): SGHDN, FVKESK. CDR3 amino acids: CASSQITGSLYEQYF. The CDR3 coding sequence is TGTGCCAGCAGCCAAATAACAGGAAGCCTCTACGAGCAGTACTTC.

This clone was observed a handful of times. V is TRBV5-5 and J is TRBJ1-1; possibly TRBD1 for D (6 bases). The V end lost 4 bases, the J end lost 7 bases, and 8 bases lay between the germline ends. This CDR3 is built from 11 residues. Germline V lookup: CDR1 SGHKS, CDR2 YYEKEE (reference sequence). This CDR3 reads CASSRGGEAFF. DNA of the CDR3: TGTGCCAGCAGCAGAGGGGGTGAAGCTTTCTTT.

This clone was recorded only once. The same CDR3 arises from other DNA sequences in this sample as well. The genes are TRBV5-1 and TRBJ1-1; D call uncertain. V dropped 0 bases and J dropped 0 bases, with 6 bases sitting between them. Germline loops: CDR1 SGHRS, CDR2 YFSETQ. CDR3 length: 14 residues. Here the CDR3 DNA reads TGCGCCAGCAGCTTGGGCGAAATGAACACTGAAGCTTTCTTT. Encoded protein: CASSLGEMNTEAFF.

For this clone: At one end the junction does not follow the germline gene, possibly because of a read error. The V gene is TRBV5-6, the J gene TRBJ1-1; D uncertain. The CDR3 extends over 13 amino acids. Germline values: CDR1 SGHDT, CDR2 YYEEEE. The CDR3 protein is CASSLYENNEAFF. CDR3 DNA: TGTGCCAGCAGCTTGTATGAGAACAATGAAGCTTTCTTT. The whole variable domain, remainder taken from reference TRBV5-6 and TRBJ1-1, is DAGVTQSPTHLIKTRGQQVTLRCSPKSGHDTVSWYQQALGQGPQFIFQYYEEEERQRGNFPDRFSGHQFPNYSSELNVNALLLGDSALYLCASSLYENNEAFFGQGTRLTVV.

This clone was counted between two and nine times. V usage is TRBV30 and J usage is TRBJ1-5; D ambiguous. The CDR3 runs to 14 residues. The V and J ends lost 0 bases and 4 bases respectively, with 10 bases between them. The germline V gene has CDR1 GTSNPN and CDR2 SVGIG (reference sequence). CDR3 DNA: TGTGCCTGGAGTGTACGAGAAATTAATCAGCCCCAGCATTTT. Protein sequence: CAWSVREINQPQHF.

The chain employs TRBV9 and TRBJ2-3; 10 nucleotides line up with TRBD2. This CDR3 has 14 amino acids. Trimming at V came to 4 bases and at J to 5 bases, leaving 4 bases not matched to a gene. The germline V gene encodes CDR1 SGDLS and CDR2 YYNGEE. As DNA, the CDR3 is TGTGCCAGCAGCTCTGGACTAGCGGAAGATACGCAGTATTTT. This gives the protein CASSSGLAEDTQYF.

The table lists this clone with a count of one. This chain connects TRBV7-8 to TRBJ2-7; 10 positions match TRBD1. The CDR3 is 15 residues long. The germline gives CDR1 SGHVS, CDR2 FQNEAQ. The ends lost 5 bases at V and 3 bases at J; junction bases unmatched: 7. This chain's CDR3 is CASSPRDRGIYEQYF. The CDR3 DNA is TGTGCCAGCAGCCCCCGGGACAGGGGTATCTACGAGCAGTACTTC.

A few counts support this clone. This sequence joins TRBV5-1 and TRBJ2-1; 9 bases match TRBD2. The V segment lost 4 bases and the J segment 1 base; nucleotides outside the gene matches: 3. Germline lookup yields CDR1 SGHRS and CDR2 YFSETQ. This CDR3 is built from 15 residues. CDR3 in DNA: TGCGCCAGCAGCCGTAGCGGGAGTTCCTACAATGAGCAGTTCTTC. Amino acid sequence: CASSRSGSSYNEQFF.

This clone was observed a single time. The V gene is TRBV2, the J gene TRBJ2-7; 11 bases match TRBD2. The CDR3 loop spans 17 amino acids. The junction had 7 bases not matched to a gene; V was cut back by 3 bases and J by 0 bases. Germline V gene data show CDR1 as SNHLY and CDR2 as FYNNEI. In DNA, the CDR3 is TGTGCCAGCAGTGAGCTAGGGGGACTAGCGGCCTCCTACGAGCAGTACTTC. Its translation: CASSELGGLAASYEQYF.

This chain uses TRBV7-9 with TRBJ2-1, with 11 positions matching TRBD1. Germline V lookup: CDR1 SEHNR, CDR2 FQNEAQ (reference sequence). The CDR3 spans 15 residues. With V trimmed by 5 bases and J by 3 bases, 3 bases remained unmatched. CDR3 nucleotides: TGTGCCAGCAGCAGGACAGGGGGCGGCTACAATGAGCAGTTCTTC. Translation: CASSRTGGGYNEQFF.

The chain combines TRBV19 with TRBJ1-2; no clear D. The germline gives CDR1 LNHDA, CDR2 SQIVND (reference sequence). The V end lost 5 bases, the J end lost 2 bases, and 9 bases lay between the germline ends. The CDR3 is made up of 13 amino acids. The CDR3 spells CASSLLQNYGYTF. The CDR3, as DNA: TGTGCCAGTAGTTTATTACAAAACTATGGCTACACCTTC.

J is TRBJ2-3 and V is TRBV4-2; 12 bases align to TRBD2. Germline V gives CDR1 LGHNA, CDR2 YNFKEQ. This CDR3 spans 14 amino acids. The junction had 2 bases not matched to a gene; V was cut back by 4 bases and J by 6 bases. The CDR3: CASSPTSGSDTQYF. The CDR3, as DNA: TGTGCCAGCAGCCCGACTAGCGGGAGTGATACGCAGTATTTT.

This rearrangement joins TRBV28 to TRBJ1-3; no definite D call. The CDR3 length is 15 residues. The germline V and J ends were trimmed by 6 bases and 2 bases, with 14 bases remaining between them. Germline CDR1 MDHEN, CDR2 SYDVKM. As DNA, the CDR3 is TGTGCCAGCAGCCAAGCTGGGTTTACTGGAAACACCATATATTTT. It specifies CASSQAGFTGNTIYF.

The V gene is TRBV29-1, the J gene TRBJ2-3; 8 bases are shared with TRBD2. Trimming cost V 6 bases and J 5 bases; bases outside gene matches: 10. Germline V lookup: CDR1 SQVTM, CDR2 ANQGSEA. The CDR3 contains 14 residues. CDR3 in DNA: TGCAGCGTCGACCAAGCGGGAGAGGTAGATACGCAGTATTTT. Protein: CSVDQAGEVDTQYF.

The chain has TRBV20-1 and TRBJ2-7; D gene unclear. Germline V gene lookup returns CDR1 DFQATT and CDR2 SNEGSKA (reference sequence). This CDR3 has 11 residues. V lost 3 bases and J 3 bases, leaving 6 bases between the germline ends. CDR3 bases: TGCAGTGCTAGCAGTTTCTACGAGCAGTACTTC. It codes for CSASSFYEQYF.

This rearrangement joins TRBV5-1 to TRBJ2-1, with D perhaps TRBD1 (5 bases). This CDR3 spans 13 amino acids. CDR1 SGHRS and CDR2 YFSETQ come from the germline V gene. Trimming shortened V by 0 bases and J by 7 bases, and 8 bases separated the two germline ends. The CDR3 DNA reads TGCGCCAGCAGCTTGGCAGGGTCTAATGAGCAGTTCTTC. Residues: CASSLAGSNEQFF.

This clone has only one observation. The chain couples TRBV15 to TRBJ2-5; tentative D call: TRBD2 (5 bases). This CDR3 comprises 13 residues. Trimming pared 6 bases from V and 7 bases from J, leaving 15 bases between. In germline, CDR1 is LNHNV, CDR2 YYDKDF (reference sequence). CDR3 amino acids: CATSIRGLGTQYF. DNA for the CDR3: TGTGCCACCAGTATCCGGGGTTTAGGGACCCAGTACTTC.

The rearrangement links TRBV10-3 to TRBJ2-3; 10 bases fit TRBD2. Trimming took 3 bases from V and 5 from J; bases not matched to a gene: 2. This CDR3 is 14 amino acids long. The V gene's germline CDR1 is ENHRY and CDR2 SYGVKD. DNA for the CDR3: TGTGCCATCAGTGAAAGACTAGCGGGAGATACGCAGTATTTT. Residues: CAISERLAGDTQYF.

This clone was seen once. The genes are TRBV11-2 and TRBJ1-1; TRBD1 is a possible D gene (6 bases). Germline CDR1 is SGHAT and CDR2 is FQNNGV. Trimming took 3 bases from V and 1 from J, leaving 9 bases between them. This CDR3 has 14 residues. The CDR3 sequence: CASSFGQQNTEAFF. For the CDR3, the DNA is TGTGCCAGCAGCTTCGGACAGCAGAACACTGAAGCTTTCTTT.

J is TRBJ2-7 and V is TRBV19; 13 bases map to TRBD2. V shed 4 bases, J shed 6 bases, and the junction held 6 bases outside the gene matches. Looked up from germline, CDR1 is LNHDA and CDR2 is SQIVND (reference sequence). The CDR3 runs 15 residues. The CDR3 is CASSKGLAGVLEQYF. CDR3 coding DNA: TGTGCCAGTAGTAAAGGACTAGCGGGAGTTCTCGAGCAGTACTTC.

The chain joins TRBV7-9 to TRBJ1-2; D might be TRBD1 (6 bases). Germline values: CDR1 SEHNR, CDR2 FQNEAQ (reference sequence). This CDR3 contains 16 residues. V shed 5 bases and J shed 0 bases, with 16 bases lying between them. The DNA for the CDR3 is TGTGCCAGCAGCCGGGACACTTACCCTTCTAACTATGGCTACACCTTC. Its protein product is CASSRDTYPSNYGYTF. Full variable domain (outside the CDR3, taken from reference TRBV7-9 and TRBJ1-2): DTGVSQNPRHKITKRGQNVTFRCDPISEHNRLYWYRQTLGQGPEFLTYFQNEAQLEKSRLLSDRFSAERPKGSFSTLEIQRTEQGDSAMYLCASSRDTYPSNYGYTFGSGTRLTVV.

V is TRBV29-1 and J is TRBJ2-7; 8 bases fit TRBD1. Trimming cost V 7 bases and J 6 bases; bases outside gene matches: 11. This CDR3 has 13 amino acids. The germline gives CDR1 SQVTM, CDR2 ANQGSEA. The CDR3 reads CSAEGPQGAEQYF. The CDR3 DNA follows: TGCAGCGCGGAGGGTCCCCAGGGGGCCGAGCAGTACTTC.

The chain recombines TRBV6-5 with TRBJ2-7, with 9 bases fitting TRBD1. V lost 5 bases to trimming and J lost 4 bases; unmatched junction nucleotides: 9. Germline V gene data show CDR1 as MNHEY and CDR2 as SVGAGI. CDR3 length: 15 amino acids. The CDR3 DNA is TGTGCCAGCAGTGGCCGGGACAGGGAGGGTTACGAGCAGTACTTC. As protein: CASSGRDREGYEQYF.

This clone was seen a handful of times. The chain joins TRBV18 to TRBJ2-7; no clear D gene. Germline CDR1 is KGHSH and CDR2 is LQKENI. This CDR3 is built from 16 residues. V lost 2 bases, J lost 0 bases, and 14 bases lay in between. The CDR3 DNA follows: TGTGCCAGCTCACCAAACCAAGCGTCGAGCTCCTACGAGCAGTACTTC. It yields the protein CASSPNQASSSYEQYF.

The chain carries TRBV15 and TRBJ2-7, with D possibly TRBD1 on 6 matching bases. This CDR3 contains 15 residues. Trimming pared 3 bases from V and 2 bases from J, leaving 14 bases between. Germline V lookup: CDR1 LNHNV, CDR2 YYDKDF (reference sequence). The CDR3 region is CATSRTGHGTYEQYF. The CDR3 DNA reads TGTGCCACCAGCAGGACGGGACACGGGACCTACGAGCAGTACTTC. Supplemented by reference TRBV15 and TRBJ2-7, the full variable domain reads DAMVIQNPRYQVTQFGKPVTLSCSQTLNHNVMYWYQQKSSQAPKLLFHYYDKDFNNEADTPDNFQSRRPNTSFCFLDIRSPGLGDTAMYLCATSRTGHGTYEQYFGPGTRLTVT.